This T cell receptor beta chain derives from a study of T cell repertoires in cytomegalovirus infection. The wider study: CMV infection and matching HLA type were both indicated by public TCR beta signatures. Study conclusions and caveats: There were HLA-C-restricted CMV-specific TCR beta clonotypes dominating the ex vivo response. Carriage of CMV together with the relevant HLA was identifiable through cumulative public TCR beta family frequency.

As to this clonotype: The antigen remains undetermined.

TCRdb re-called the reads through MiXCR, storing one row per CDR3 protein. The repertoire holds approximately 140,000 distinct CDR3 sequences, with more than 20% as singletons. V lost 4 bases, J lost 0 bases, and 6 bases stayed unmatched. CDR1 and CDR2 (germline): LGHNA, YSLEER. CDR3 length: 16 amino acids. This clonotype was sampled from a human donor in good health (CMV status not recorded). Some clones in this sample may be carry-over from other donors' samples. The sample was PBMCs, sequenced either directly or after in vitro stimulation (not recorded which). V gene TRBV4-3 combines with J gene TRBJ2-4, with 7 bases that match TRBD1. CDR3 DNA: TGCGCCAGCAGCCCAACTACAGGGGTAGCCAAAAACATTCAGTACTTC. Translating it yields CASSPTTGVAKNIQYF.